This passage covers 21 T cell receptor beta chains from one sample sequenced in a study of molecular identifiers for immune sequencing clone quantification. A single record per CDR3 protein comes from TCRdb applying MiXCR to the PCR reads. Of over 600,000 distinct CDR3 sequences listed, 15% to 20% are singletons. The sequenced sample was naive CD8+ T cells from blood, with Jurkat cell RNA spiked in. The subset denotes: FACS-sorted CD8+CD4-CCR7+CD45RA+ naive T cells. The source of these receptors is a human donor in good health. Some libraries in this study had Jurkat cell RNA spiked in.

This clonotype appeared many times. The chain uses TRBV7-2 and TRBJ1-2; D is unresolved. CDR3 size: 13 residues. Germline V lookup: CDR1 SGHTA, CDR2 FQGNSA. V was trimmed by 1 base and J by 8 bases, leaving 11 bases between them. CDR3: CASSLGGLQGYTF. CDR3 nucleotides: TGTGCCAGCAGCTTAGGAGGCCTGCAAGGCTACACCTTC. Looking up the rest from reference TRBV7-2 and TRBJ1-2 gives the full variable domain: GAGVSQSPSNKVTEKGKDVELRCDPISGHTALYWYRQSLGQGLEFLIYFQGNSAPDKSGLPSDRFSAERTGGSVSTLTIQRTQQEDSAVYLCASSLGGLQGYTFGSGTRLTVV.

This rearrangement joins TRBV30 to TRBJ2-2; 10 positions match TRBD2. J lost 4 bases, V lost 2 bases, and 4 bases had no gene match. Germline CDR1 reads GTSNPN; CDR2 reads SVGIG (reference sequence). The length of the CDR3 is 15 residues. CDR3 region: CAWSSGRAGTGELFF. Written as DNA, the CDR3 is TGTGCCTGGAGTAGCGGGAGGGCCGGCACCGGGGAGCTGTTTTTT.

The chain couples TRBV28 to TRBJ1-2; D remains unclear. Trimming stripped 5 bases from V and 4 bases from J, with 14 bases between. The CDR3 spans 14 residues. Germline assignment: CDR1 MDHEN and CDR2 SYDVKM. The CDR3 region has the DNA TGTGCCAGCAGTCCGGAGGCATATAGCTATGGCTACACCTTC. Translating it yields CASSPEAYSYGYTF.

This clonotype was picked up many times. The chain couples TRBV5-1 to TRBJ2-1, with D perhaps TRBD1 (5 bases). V gave up 0 bases and J gave up 0 bases, with 10 bases separating them. The CDR3 is 16 amino acids. CDR1 and CDR2 from the germline V gene are SGHRS and YFSETQ. CDR3 protein: CASSLETTVSYNEQFF. The CDR3 DNA reads as TGCGCCAGCAGCTTGGAGACGACAGTCTCCTACAATGAGCAGTTCTTC.

This clonotype was seen a few times. The chain employs TRBV19 and TRBJ1-5; no firm D call. Germline CDR1 is LNHDA and CDR2 is SQIVND (reference sequence). This CDR3 is 13 amino acids long. The V and J ends lost 2 bases and 8 bases respectively, with 10 bases between them. The CDR3 loop is CASSISSIKPQHF. CDR3 DNA: TGTGCCAGTAGTATAAGCAGCATAAAGCCCCAGCATTTT.

This clonotype was counted many times. The gene calls are TRBV7-9 and TRBJ2-3, with 7 bases identical to TRBD1. CDR3 length: 16 amino acids. Germline V gives CDR1 SEHNR, CDR2 FQNEAQ (reference sequence). J was trimmed by 2 bases and V by 5 bases; bases with no gene match: 10. CDR3 nucleotide sequence: TGTGCCAGCAGCCTGACGTGGGGGACAGACACAGATACGCAGTATTTT. Translating gives CASSLTWGTDTDTQYF.

The table lists this clonotype with many counts. The CDR3 coding sequence is TGTGCCAGCAGCAGTGGGGGTTTGGGTACCCCTGAAGCTTTCTTT. This encodes CASSSGGLGTPEAFF. The V and J genes are TRBV27 and TRBJ1-1; D perhaps matches TRBD1 (5 bases). This CDR3 region has 15 residues. Germline loops: CDR1 MNHEY, CDR2 SMNVEV (reference sequence). The V and J ends lost 6 bases and 6 bases respectively, with 20 bases between them.

This clonotype was observed many times. The chain joins TRBV20-1 to TRBJ2-3, with no clear D. V lost 3 bases and J 5 bases, leaving 21 bases between the germline ends. Germline CDR1 is DFQATT and CDR2 is SNEGSKA (reference sequence). The CDR3 is made up of 16 amino acids. The CDR3 DNA follows: TGCAGTGCTAGGCCTCAAGAGTCACCCAACTTAGATACGCAGTATTTT. Translating it yields CSARPQESPNLDTQYF.

Of note for this clonotype: A much larger clone differs from this one at a single base, so this may be a read error. The CDR3 does not close with the conserved phenylalanine or tryptophan, likely indicating a read error. J is TRBJ1-5 and V is TRBV7-9; 8 bases match TRBD1. Germline CDR1 and CDR2: SEHNR and FQNEAQ (reference sequence). This CDR3 is 14 amino acids long. The V and J ends lost 4 bases and 5 bases, in that order; junction bases with no gene match: 4. CDR3 bases: TGTGCCAGCAGCTACACAGGGGGAGATCAGCCCCAGCATTCT. As protein: CASSYTGGDQPQHS.

This clonotype has at least ten counts. The chain recombines TRBV4-3 with TRBJ1-5; no reliable D call. Germline CDR1 LGHNA, CDR2 YSLEER. V was shortened by 4 bases and J by 7 bases, with 17 bases between the two germline ends. There are 15 residues in the CDR3. The CDR3 here is CASSPWAGMAQPQHF. CDR3 nucleotides: TGCGCCAGCAGCCCCTGGGCGGGGATGGCCCAGCCCCAGCATTTT.

This clonotype turned up a few times. The conserved phenylalanine or tryptophan normally closing the CDR3 is absent here, so this likely arose from a read error. V is TRBV20-1 and J is TRBJ2-7; 10 bases agree with TRBD2. CDR3 size: 15 residues. V shed 2 bases and J 1 base; nucleotides not matched to a gene: 5. CDR1 and CDR2 from the germline V gene are DFQATT and SNEGSKA (reference sequence). The CDR3 DNA is TGCAGTGCTAGATGGCTAGCGGGAGATTCCTACGAGCAGTACTCC. This translates into CSARWLAGDSYEQYS.

On this clonotype itself: Being one base from a much bigger clone, this may be a read error. The rearrangement links TRBV11-2 to TRBJ2-1, with D perhaps matching TRBD1 (6 bases). The V gene's germline CDR1 is SGHAT and CDR2 FQNNGV. Trimming pared 5 bases from V and 9 bases from J, leaving 11 bases between. The CDR3 is 12 amino acids. CDR3 coding DNA: TGTGCCAGCAGCCGGGCAGGGGCTGAGCAGTTCTTC. Amino acids: CASSRAGAEQFF.

As for this clonotype: Lacking the conserved final phenylalanine or tryptophan, this CDR3 likely reflects a read error. This chain uses TRBV27 with TRBJ2-3; either TRBD1 or TRBD2 may fit D (5 bases each). Trimming removed 2 bases from V and 0 bases from J, with 15 bases in between. The CDR3 loop spans 17 amino acids. Germline-derived CDR1 and CDR2 are MNHEY and SMNVEV (reference sequence). DNA for the CDR3: TGTGCCAGCAGTTTACCAGCCGGGACGGGAAGCACAGATACGCAGTATCTT. Translated, it gives CASSLPAGTGSTDTQYL.

This clonotype was counted only a few times. The chain employs TRBV10-3 and TRBJ2-7; D might be TRBD1 (6 bases). V lost 2 bases to trimming and J lost 3 bases, with 11 bases between them. Germline CDR1 and CDR2: ENHRY and SYGVKD. The CDR3 totals 14 residues. CDR3 amino acids: CAISETDRNYEQYF. The CDR3 region has the DNA TGTGCCATCAGTGAGACGGACAGAAACTACGAGCAGTACTTC.

The chain combines TRBV12-3 or TRBV12-4 with TRBJ2-1, with 8 bases matching TRBD1. The CDR3 is made up of 15 amino acids. V dropped 5 bases and J dropped 6; count of bases not matched to a gene: 9. The CDR3 sequence: CASSVLATGANEQFF. The CDR3 DNA is TGTGCCAGCAGTGTGCTAGCGACAGGGGCCAATGAGCAGTTCTTC.

This clonotype came up many times. The chain recombines TRBV28 with TRBJ2-7; 8 bases agree with TRBD2. The CDR3 is 19 amino acids. V lost 3 bases, J lost 5 bases, and 21 bases stayed unmatched. Looked up from germline, CDR1 is MDHEN and CDR2 is SYDVKM. This chain's CDR3 is CASSLPDMSTGGARDEQYF. The CDR3 DNA follows: TGTGCCAGCAGTTTGCCCGATATGTCCACGGGGGGGGCGAGGGACGAGCAGTACTTC.

Here the CDR3 reads CASSNGLAGDEQFF. In nucleotides, the CDR3 is TGTGCCAGTAGTAACGGACTAGCGGGGGATGAGCAGTTCTTC. The chain combines TRBV19 with TRBJ2-1, with 13 nucleotides matching TRBD2. Germline V lookup: CDR1 LNHDA, CDR2 SQIVND (reference sequence). V lost 4 bases and J lost 8; bases outside the gene matches: 2. This CDR3 region has 14 residues. The complete variable domain, with remaining parts taken from reference TRBV19 and TRBJ2-1, reads DGGITQSPKYLFRKEGQNVTLSCEQNLNHDAMYWYRQDPGQGLRLIYYSQIVNDFQKGDIAEGYSVSREKKESFPLTVTSAQKNPTAFYLCASSNGLAGDEQFFGPGTRLTVL.

The rearrangement uses TRBV10-3 and TRBJ2-7, with TRBD1 identical over 9 bases. The CDR3 consists of 15 residues. In germline, CDR1 is ENHRY, CDR2 SYGVKD. V trimming: 3 bases; J trimming: 3 bases; junction bases outside the gene matches: 6. CDR3 sequence: CAISDTGGEDYEQYF. CDR3 coding DNA: TGTGCCATCAGTGATACAGGGGGCGAAGACTACGAGCAGTACTTC.

This clonotype was observed many times. The chain uses TRBV7-9 and TRBJ2-3, with 10 bases aligning to TRBD2. The CDR3 is 17 amino acids. Trimming cost V 5 bases and J 5 bases; bases outside gene matches: 13. Germline lookup yields CDR1 SEHNR and CDR2 FQNEAQ (reference sequence). The CDR3 DNA reads TGTGCCAGCAGCACCCAGGGTAGCGGGGGGCCGATAGATACGCAGTATTTT. This codes for CASSTQGSGGPIDTQYF.

The table lists this clonotype with a few counts. The chain links TRBV4-1 to TRBJ1-5; D remains unclear. The CDR3 has 13 amino acids. Germline values: CDR1 MGHRA, CDR2 YSYEKL. V was cut by 3 bases and J by 6 bases, with 9 bases left in between. The CDR3 DNA sequence: TGCGCCAGCAGCCACGGACCGAGTCAGCCCCAGCATTTT. Translating gives CASSHGPSQPQHF.

The chain uses TRBV7-9 and TRBJ2-1; tentatively, D is TRBD1 (6 bases). The germline CDR1 and CDR2 sequences are SEHNR and FQNEAQ (reference sequence). The V and J ends lost 5 bases and 13 bases respectively, with 15 bases between them. There are 12 residues in the CDR3. The CDR3 DNA reads TGTGCCAGCAGCCGACAGGCGGACATTCAGTTCTTC. Its translation is CASSRQADIQFF. Based on the CDR3 plus reference TRBV7-9 and TRBJ2-1, the full variable domain is DTGVSQNPRHKITKRGQNVTFRCDPISEHNRLYWYRQTLGQGPEFLTYFQNEAQLEKSRLLSDRFSAERPKGSFSTLEIQRTEQGDSAMYLCASSRQADIQFFGPGTRLTVL.